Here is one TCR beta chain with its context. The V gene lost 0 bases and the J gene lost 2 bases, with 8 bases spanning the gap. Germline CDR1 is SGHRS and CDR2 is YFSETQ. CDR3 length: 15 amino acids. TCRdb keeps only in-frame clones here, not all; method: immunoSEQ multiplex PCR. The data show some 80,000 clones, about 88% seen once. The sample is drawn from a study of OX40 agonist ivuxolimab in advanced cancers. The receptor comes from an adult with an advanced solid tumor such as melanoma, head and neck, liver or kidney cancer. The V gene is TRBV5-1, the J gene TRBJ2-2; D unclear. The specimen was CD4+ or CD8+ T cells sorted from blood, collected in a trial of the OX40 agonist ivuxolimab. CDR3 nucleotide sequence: TGCGCCAGCAGCTTGGGGTCACACAACACCGGGGAGCTGTTTTTT. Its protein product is CASSLGSHNTGELFF.